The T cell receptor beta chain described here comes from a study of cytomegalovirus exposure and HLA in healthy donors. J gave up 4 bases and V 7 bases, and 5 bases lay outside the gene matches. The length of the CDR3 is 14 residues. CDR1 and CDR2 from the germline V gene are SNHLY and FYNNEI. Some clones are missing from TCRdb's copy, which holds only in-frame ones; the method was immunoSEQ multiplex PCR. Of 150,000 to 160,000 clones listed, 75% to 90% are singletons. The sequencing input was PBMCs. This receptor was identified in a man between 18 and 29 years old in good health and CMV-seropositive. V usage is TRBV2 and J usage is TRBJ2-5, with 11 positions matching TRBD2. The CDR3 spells CASNLLAGGETQYF. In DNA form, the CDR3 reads TGTGCCAGCAATCTGCTAGCGGGAGGAGAGACCCAGTACTTC.